Reported below is one T cell receptor beta chain. TCRdb recomputed calls from the 5' RACE reads with MiXCR, one row per CDR3 protein. The sample contains more than 55,000 distinct CDR3 sequences, roughly 28% of which appear only once. Looked up from germline, CDR1 is SGHRS and CDR2 is YFSETQ. The CDR3 totals 16 residues. Unmatched junction bases numbered 12, after V lost 2 bases and J lost 4 bases. Cells sorted as Tregs were CD4+, CD25+ and CD127-/low. The chain joins TRBV5-1 to TRBJ2-7, with TRBD1 identical over 7 bases. Sequencing was done on a sample of tumor-infiltrating Tregs sorted from the breast tumor. The receptor was derived from a female donor with breast cancer. The CDR3 coding sequence is TGCGCCAGCAGCTTCGGACCGACAGGGAGCCTTTACGAGCAGTACTTC. Encoded protein: CASSFGPTGSLYEQYF.